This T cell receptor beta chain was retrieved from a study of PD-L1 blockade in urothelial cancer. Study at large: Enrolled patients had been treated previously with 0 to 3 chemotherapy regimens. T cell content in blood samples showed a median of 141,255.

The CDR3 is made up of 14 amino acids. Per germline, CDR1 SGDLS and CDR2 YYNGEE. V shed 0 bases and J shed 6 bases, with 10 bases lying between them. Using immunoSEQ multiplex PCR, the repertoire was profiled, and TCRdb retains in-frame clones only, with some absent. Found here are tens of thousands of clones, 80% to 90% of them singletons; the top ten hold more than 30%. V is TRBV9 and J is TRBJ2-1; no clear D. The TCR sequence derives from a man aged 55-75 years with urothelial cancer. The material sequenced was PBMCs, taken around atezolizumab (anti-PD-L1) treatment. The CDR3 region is CASSVALGLNEQFF. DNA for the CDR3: TGTGCCAGCAGCGTAGCCTTGGGCCTCAATGAGCAGTTCTTC.